Listed below are T cell receptor beta chains from one sample, sequenced in a study of T cells after yellow fever vaccination. Each CDR3 protein gets one entry after TCRdb re-called the 5' RACE reads with MiXCR. This sample has around 67,000 distinct CDR3 sequences; more than 5.5% occur once, and the top ten carry roughly 33%. The sequenced sample was CD8+ T cells sorted from PBMCs, obtained 4 to 6 days after the first yellow fever vaccination. The receptors here all came from a young man who received the YFV17D yellow fever vaccine. The CDR3 runs from the conserved cysteine through the conserved F or W. The D gene is left open where the match is weak. Clone size is shown for a subset of rows, as once, few, many or a class of expanded clone.

cdr3_aa: CASSWTSGGAGEQFF
cdr3_nt: TGTGCCAGCAGTTGGACTAGCGGGGGGGCCGGTGAGCAGTTCTTC
v_call: TRBV2
j_call: TRBJ2-1
d_call: TRBD2
clone_size: many

cdr3_aa: CASSPGTGGPNEKLFF
cdr3_nt: TGTGCCAGCAGTCCCGGGACAGGGGGCCCTAATGAAAAACTGTTTTTT
v_call: TRBV12-3/TRBV12-4
j_call: TRBJ1-4
d_call: TRBD1
clone_size: few

cdr3_aa: CSASWAGGPDTQYF
cdr3_nt: TGCAGTGCTAGCTGGGCGGGGGGGCCCGATACGCAGTATTTT
v_call: TRBV20-1
j_call: TRBJ2-3
d_call: TRBD2
clone_size: few

cdr3_aa: CASSWDREQFF
cdr3_nt: TGTGCCAGCAGTTGGGACCGGGAGCAGTTCTTC
v_call: TRBV12-3/TRBV12-4
j_call: TRBJ2-1
d_call: NA
clone_size: few

cdr3_aa: CAWRDRGAYEQYF
cdr3_nt: TGTGCCTGGAGAGACAGGGGTGCCTACGAGCAGTACTTC
v_call: TRBV30
j_call: TRBJ2-7
d_call: TRBD1
clone_size: NA

cdr3_aa: CASSLRWHTIYF
cdr3_nt: TGTGCCAGCAGCCTGCGGTGGCACACCATATATTTT
v_call: TRBV12-3/TRBV12-4
j_call: TRBJ1-3
d_call: NA
clone_size: few

cdr3_aa: CASSQAGGLYNEQFF
cdr3_nt: TGCGCCAGCAGCCAAGCGGGGGGGTTGTACAATGAGCAGTTCTTC
v_call: TRBV4-1
j_call: TRBJ2-1
d_call: TRBD2
clone_size: many

cdr3_aa: CATEVNRGRNTGELFF
cdr3_nt: TGTGCCACCGAAGTCAACAGGGGGCGGAACACCGGGGAGCTGTTTTTT
v_call: TRBV24-1
j_call: TRBJ2-2
d_call: TRBD1
clone_size: many

cdr3_aa: CSVMTSGVYNEQFF
cdr3_nt: TGCAGCGTTATGACTAGCGGGGTCTACAATGAGCAGTTCTTC
v_call: TRBV29-1
j_call: TRBJ2-1
d_call: TRBD2
clone_size: NA

cdr3_aa: CASSSSREQYF
cdr3_nt: TGTGCCAGCAGTTCGTCCAGGGAGCAGTACTTC
v_call: TRBV27
j_call: TRBJ2-7
d_call: NA
clone_size: NA

cdr3_aa: CASSERGSGNNEQFF
cdr3_nt: TGTGCCAGCAGTGAAAGGGGCTCGGGGAACAATGAGCAGTTCTTC
v_call: TRBV6-4
j_call: TRBJ2-1
d_call: NA
clone_size: NA

cdr3_aa: CAISGAAISGANVLTF
cdr3_nt: TGTGCCATCAGTGGTGCGGCAATCTCTGGGGCCAACGTCCTGACTTTC
v_call: TRBV10-3
j_call: TRBJ2-6
d_call: NA
clone_size: many

cdr3_aa: CASSTSTGLFYGYTF
cdr3_nt: TGTGCCAGCAGCACGTCGACAGGGCTCTTCTATGGCTACACCTTC
v_call: TRBV7-8
j_call: TRBJ1-2
d_call: TRBD1
clone_size: many

cdr3_aa: CASSLGPTAYGYTF
cdr3_nt: TGTGCCAGCAGCTTAGGCCCCACGGCCTATGGCTACACCTTC
v_call: TRBV7-2
j_call: TRBJ1-2
d_call: NA
clone_size: few

cdr3_aa: CASLHRGVDTDTQYF
cdr3_nt: TGTGCCAGCCTTCATCGGGGGGTCGACACAGATACGCAGTATTTT
v_call: TRBV5-4
j_call: TRBJ2-3
d_call: TRBD2
clone_size: few

cdr3_aa: CSPPEQGRAKNIQYF
cdr3_nt: TGCAGCCCCCCGGAACAGGGGAGAGCCAAAAACATTCAGTACTTC
v_call: TRBV29-1
j_call: TRBJ2-4
d_call: TRBD1
clone_size: NA